Presented here are 9 T cell receptor beta chains from one specimen sequenced in a study of T-cell reconstitution after alpha-beta-depleted transplantation in children (dated by TCRdb to the mid-2010s). Libraries were prepared through PCR. Data came from an Illumina HiSeq 2500. TCR libraries were prepared with molecular barcoding, using unique molecular identifiers to normalize TCRbeta repertoire quantification. TCRdb applied fastp at Q25 and MiXCR to the public reads, then kept only in-frame beta chains. Here each entry gathers all rows of one CDR3 protein and keeps the most common genes and DNA. The sample contains roughly 300,000 distinct CDR3 sequences, about a tenth of them found a single time. The ten most abundant clones make up 2% to 2.5% of the sample. Sequences were derived from PBMCs from the stem cell graft donor, sampled from the stem cell graft. The source is a human donor who donated a stem cell graft to a child with acute lymphoblastic leukemia.

This clonotype has a handful of counts. The chain combines TRBV6-5 with TRBJ2-1; D ambiguous. The CDR3 totals 16 residues. CDR1 is MNHEY and CDR2 is SVGAGI in the germline V gene. V lost 2 bases, J lost 7 bases, and 18 bases lay in between. CDR3 nucleotides: TGTGCCAGCAGTTACAGTGGGGTGGCAGCCGGAAATGAGCAGTTCTTC. Translated, it gives CASSYSGVAAGNEQFF.

In its sample, this clonotype was seen many times. This chain connects TRBV12-3 or TRBV12-4 to TRBJ2-7; 7 nucleotides line up with TRBD1. CDR3 length: 14 residues. Germline trimming cut 5 bases from V and 7 bases from J; bases unmatched to any gene: 11. Here the CDR3 DNA reads TGTGCCAGCAGTGAGCCCCAGGGGGACGGGGAGCAGTACTTC. This gives the protein CASSEPQGDGEQYF.

V and J are TRBV9 and TRBJ1-2; weak D call: TRBD1 (5 bases). The germline gives CDR1 SGDLS, CDR2 YYNGEE. Trimming took 4 bases from V and 4 from J, leaving 20 bases between them. The CDR3 has 16 residues. CDR3 region: CASSPGTEDPLYGYTF. DNA of the CDR3: TGTGCCAGCAGCCCGGGGACCGAGGACCCACTCTATGGCTACACCTTC.

The table lists this clonotype with many counts. The V and J genes are TRBV4-3 and TRBJ1-5; a weak D match, TRBD1 (5 bases). Germline V gives CDR1 LGHNA, CDR2 YSLEER. Trimming removed 3 bases at V and 6 bases at J, with 15 bases between. The CDR3 has 15 amino acids. The CDR3: CASSQEHRGGQPQHF. Here the CDR3 DNA reads TGCGCCAGCAGCCAGGAACATCGGGGGGGTCAGCCCCAGCATTTT.

The rearrangement links TRBV27 to TRBJ2-7, with D tentatively TRBD1 or TRBD2 (6 bases each). The CDR3 loop spans 17 amino acids. Germline V gives CDR1 MNHEY, CDR2 SMNVEV (reference sequence). The germline V and J ends were trimmed by 3 bases and 3 bases, with 21 bases remaining between them. The CDR3 loop is CASSLGGDFPSYYEQYF. CDR3 nucleotide sequence: TGTGCCAGCAGTTTGGGGGGCGATTTCCCCAGCTACTACGAGCAGTACTTC.

This clonotype was seen a few times. The genes are TRBV27 and TRBJ2-7; D unresolved. Germline V gene lookup returns CDR1 MNHEY and CDR2 SMNVEV (reference sequence). The CDR3 spans 14 residues. Trimming took 3 bases from V and 2 from J, leaving 11 bases between them. Written as DNA, the CDR3 is TGTGCCAGCAGTTTGAGAGGCAGTACCTACGAGCAGTACTTC. Translation gives CASSLRGSTYEQYF.

This clonotype was seen repeatedly, ten times or more. The chain couples TRBV29-1 to TRBJ2-7, with a weak D call TRBD2 (6 bases). The CDR3 sequence is 13 residues long. Germline values: CDR1 SQVTM, CDR2 ANQGSEA. V lost 6 bases to trimming and J lost 6 bases, with 18 bases between them. CDR3 DNA: TGCAGCGTGATAACTTTCCAGGGAGGCGAGCAGTACTTC. Its protein product is CSVITFQGGEQYF.

This clonotype was counted only a few times. This chain joins TRBV3-1 and TRBJ2-1, with D possibly matching TRBD1 (5 bases). Trimming shortened V by 4 bases and J by 4 bases, and 17 bases separated the two germline ends. The germline V gene has CDR1 LGHDT and CDR2 YNNKEL (reference sequence). The CDR3 totals 16 residues. CDR3 nucleotides: TGTGCCAGCAGCCTCATCCAAGGGGTCTTATACAATGAGCAGTTCTTC. Translating gives CASSLIQGVLYNEQFF.

This clonotype appeared a few times. This sequence joins TRBV4-2 and TRBJ2-5; 10 bases agree with TRBD2. CDR1 is LGHNA and CDR2 is YNFKEQ in the germline V gene. V dropped 2 bases and J dropped 2; count of bases not matched to a gene: 5. CDR3 size: 16 residues. For the CDR3, the DNA is TGTGCCAGCAGCCAACCCCGGACTAGCGGACAAGAGACCCAGTACTTC. Amino acids: CASSQPRTSGQETQYF.